One T cell receptor beta chain is described in this entry. Germline values: CDR1 MGHRA, CDR2 YSYEKL. V lost 4 bases to trimming and J lost 4 bases, with 16 bases between them. The CDR3 has 15 amino acids. The sample belongs to a study of blood T cell repertoires in COVID-19. Study overall: PBMCs, B-cell-depleted T cells, or T cells provided the cDNA or gDNA that made up the material.

Clones were sequenced by immunoSEQ multiplex PCR, and TCRdb holds only the in-frame ones, with some missing. The sample shows 170,000 or so clones, 90% of them seen only once. Sequencing used peripheral blood. The chain recombines TRBV4-1 with TRBJ1-2; D might be TRBD1 (5 bases). This TCR was sampled from a man in his forties or fifties with acute or convalescent COVID-19. The CDR3 sequence is CASSRKPGVAYGYTF. DNA of the CDR3: TGCGCCAGCAGCCGAAAACCGGGGGTTGCCTATGGCTACACCTTC.